This T cell receptor beta chain was obtained from a study of T-cell reconstitution after alpha-beta-depleted transplantation in children (dated by TCRdb to the mid-2010s). Context from the whole study: T-cell immune reconstitution after TCRalphabeta/CD19-depleted allogeneic hematopoietic cell transplantation in children was quantitatively tracked in the study by means of TCR repertoire profiling. Results and caveats for the whole study, not just this receptor: In some patients, high TCRbeta diversity at day 60 was attributed to recipient T cells and intrathymic progenitors that had survived conditioning. Apparently early alphabetaT-cell count recovery about two months after transplant reportedly relied on only several hundred rapidly expanded clones derived from non-depleted graft cells. Over subsequent months, a decline in hyperexpanded clone frequencies was noted, and after one year, T-cell counts and TCRbeta diversity were mostly ascribed to newly produced T cells.

Turning to this clonotype: Its binding antigen is unknown. No much larger clonotype is one base removed from it; base qualities were not supplied.

Library preparation employed PCR. Sequencing instrument: Illumina HiSeq 2500. TCR libraries were prepared with molecular barcoding, using unique molecular identifiers to normalize TCRbeta repertoire quantification. In-frame beta chains were kept once TCRdb had trimmed the public reads at Q25 with fastp and called clones with MiXCR. For every CDR3 protein sequence, its rows merge into one entry that carries the most common genes and DNA. The sample has a few hundred thousand distinct CDR3 sequences on record, around 15% of them singletons. Under 30% of the sample lies in the top ten. From cysteine to phenylalanine, the CDR3 is 16 amino acids long. Left in the record is the CDR3 DNA by itself, 48 bases read in frame from the first base. The germline V gene (reference sequence) gives CDR1 as DFQATT and CDR2 as SNEGSKA. V is cut back by 3 bases and J by 4 bases, with 12 bases in the junction unmatched.

Per the publication, the treatment or condition label means: allogeneic hematopoietic cell transplantation with graft depleted of TCRalphabeta T cells and CD19 B cells. Transplant recipients were children who received TCRalphabeta/CD19-depleted allogeneic hematopoietic cell grafts. The chain couples TRBV20-1 to TRBJ2-1; a stretch of 7 junction bases matches TRBD2. The starting material was PBMCs, mostly from graft donor cells, obtained 360 days after TCRalphabeta/CD19-depleted stem cell transplant. The receptor was derived from a boy in the first two years of life who had a stem cell transplant for Wiskott-Aldrich syndrome, so the T cells may come from the graft donor. CDR3 sequence: CSARRSRGRRYNEQFF. The base sequence is TGCAGTGCTAGGCGAAGTCGCGGGAGAAGGTACAATGAGCAGTTCTTC.